The rows below give T cell receptor beta chains drawn from one sample of a study of PD-1 blockade in classical Hodgkin lymphoma. The data were produced by immunoSEQ multiplex PCR, yet TCRdb's version contains in-frame clones alone and is incomplete. In the table there are over 60,000 clones, 71% of which are singletons. The sequenced sample was peripheral blood mononuclear cells (PBMCs), obtained before the second cycle of nivolumab. The receptors come from a human donor with classical Hodgkin lymphoma. The CDR3 runs from the conserved cysteine through the conserved F or W. The D gene is left open where the match is weak. The size entry is marked missing in some rows and otherwise reads once, few, many or a size class.

v_gene	abundance	j_gene	len	d_gene	CDR3aa	CDR3nt
TRBV29-1	-	TRBJ2-4	13	-	CSVLTGVKNIQYF	TGCAGCGTATTAACAGGAGTTAAAAACATTCAGTACTTC
TRBV29-1	many	TRBJ2-1	14	TRBD1	CSVNSGTVYNEQFF	TGCAGCGTCAACTCCGGGACAGTCTACAATGAGCAGTTCTTC
TRBV19	-	TRBJ2-7	15	-	CAIRGFGGKSYEQYF	TGTGCCATTCGAGGTTTCGGGGGTAAGTCCTACGAGCAGTACTTC
TRBV6-1	-	TRBJ1-2	14	-	CASSTRQTNYGYTF	TGTGCCAGCAGTACTAGACAGACTAACTATGGCTACACCTTC
TRBV5-1	few	TRBJ2-7	15	TRBD2	CASSWMEAGAYEQYF	TGCGCCAGCAGCTGGATGGAGGCGGGGGCCTACGAGCAGTACTTC
TRBV18	-	TRBJ1-3	16	-	CASSPPGRMSGNTIYF	TGTGCCAGCTCACCACCGGGACGGATGTCTGGAAACACCATATATTTT
TRBV5-1	-	TRBJ2-1	16	TRBD2	CASSLEGGGSYNEQFF	TGCGCCAGCAGCTTGGAAGGCGGGGGCTCCTACAATGAGCAGTTCTTC
TRBV30	-	TRBJ1-1	13	-	CAWSFDRNTEAFF	TGTGCCTGGAGTTTTGACAGGAACACTGAAGCTTTCTTT
TRBV4-2	-	TRBJ2-3	13	-	CASSFGLTDTQYF	TGTGCCAGCAGCTTTGGCCTCACAGATACGCAGTATTTT
TRBV2	-	TRBJ2-5	13	TRBD1	CASGRGTEETQYF	TGTGCCAGCGGCCGTGGGACAGAAGAGACCCAGTACTTC
TRBV5-1	few	TRBJ1-1	15	TRBD1	CASSLEGQSNTEAFF	TGCGCCAGCAGCTTGGAGGGACAGTCGAACACTGAAGCTTTCTTT
TRBV11-2	-	TRBJ2-2	12	-	CASSPNTGELFF	TGTGCCAGCAGCCCGAACACCGGGGAGCTGTTTTTT
TRBV5-6	-	TRBJ1-2	14	-	CASSLGIGVEGYTF	TGTGCCAGCAGCTTGGGGATAGGGGTGGAAGGCTACACCTTC
TRBV7-8	-	TRBJ2-7	14	-	CASSLEGVTYEQYF	TGTGCCAGCAGCTTAGAGGGGGTGACCTACGAGCAGTACTTC
TRBV30	-	TRBJ2-5	12	TRBD2	CASSSGGKTQYF	TGTGCCAGCTCCAGCGGGGGTAAGACCCAGTACTTC
TRBV9	-	TRBJ2-7	15	TRBD1	CASSPGDSSIYEQYF	TGTGCCAGCAGCCCTGGGGACAGCTCCATCTACGAGCAGTACTTC
TRBV19	-	TRBJ2-2	19	TRBD2	CASRIPALSGGLNTGELFF	TGTGCCAGTAGAATACCGGCCCTTAGCGGGGGCCTAAACACCGGGGAGCTGTTTTTT